This TCR beta chain was recorded in a study of blood T cells in healthy people across ages (dated by TCRdb to between 2014 and 2016). Looking at the study overall: In model experiments, template switching captured about one uniquely barcoded TCR beta cDNA molecule for every two T cells. Using deep sequencing normalized with unique cDNA molecular identifiers, the study measured how TCR beta repertoire diversity changes with age. Four age groups were formed from the donors: young (average roughly 15 years), middle-aged (just under 40), aged (about 62) and long-lived (roughly 88). Donors of different ages were randomly distributed across sequencing lanes to avoid experimental bias. Two additional independent replicas of 1 million unique cDNA reads from the same blood draw were analyzed for two donors (one aged 18 to 30 and one aged 80 or older). Broader findings and caveats from the paper: As age increased, observed TCR beta diversity per million T cells dropped in a roughly linear way, and a significant reduction was already evident by age 40. Estimates of total diversity based on one million sequenced T cells were considered lower bounds and underestimates. Because profiling used bulk unsorted PBMCs, naive and antigen-experienced compartments could not be compared conclusively. Donor CMV infection status was unknown, potentially confounding age-related changes in expanded clonotypes. Compared with the aged group, the long-lived group had more naive CD4+ T cells, fewer expanded clones and increased TCR diversity, a pattern suggesting age selection. Observed TCR beta diversity correlated strongly with the percentage of naive T cells measured by flow cytometry.

A remark on this clonotype: The antigen it binds to is not known. There are no base qualities to consult, and no much larger clone falls within one base.

The library came from 5' RACE. TCRdb names Illumina HiSeq 2500 as the instrument used. A second PCR of roughly 6 to 11 cycles was run with a J-beta primer mix and a sample-barcoded 5' primer. A unique molecular identifier was introduced onto each TCR beta cDNA molecule by a template-switch 5' adaptor carrying 12 random nucleotides. Each sample yielded at least 3 million CDR3-containing paired-end reads. The Mint cDNA synthesis kit, primed by a TRBC-specific oligonucleotide, was used to synthesize first-strand cDNA from all RNA. Following uracil-DNA glycosylase treatment, all cDNA underwent a first 18-cycle PCR with the universal primers M1SS and BC2_uni_R. In the authors' own workflow: Normalization of each sample was performed by random selection of 1 million high-quality reads, each carrying a distinct molecular identifier. Reads sharing molecular identifiers were discarded rather than binned into consensus sequences. MiTCR, with a Q25 quality threshold and the strictest error-elimination algorithm, was used for CDR3 identification, clonotype clustering and error correction. A nonparametric unseen species model using Euler transformation provided a lower-bound estimate of total TCR beta diversity. The public reads were run again by TCRdb, first through fastp at Q25 and then through MiXCR, and only productive beta chains were kept. All rows with the same CDR3 protein become a single entry with the most common DNA and genes. TCRdb, not the original authors, processed these V and J calls. The sample table holds about 970,000 distinct CDR3 sequences, of which roughly 51% were seen once. The ten largest clonotypes hold over 20% of the sample.

Systemically healthy Caucasian individuals from Russia, around 38 in total and aged about 6 to 100 years, were included as donors. Each donor gave ten milliliters of peripheral blood, collected into EDTA-treated Vacutainer tubes. PBMCs were isolated by Ficoll-Paque density-gradient centrifugation, with at least 7 million obtained per sample. Trizol reagent was used to extract total RNA from PBMCs, with at least 6 micrograms per sample. The percentages of naive CD45RAhigh/CD27high T cells were determined by flow cytometry on a PBMC aliquot from every donor. CDR1 and CDR2 (MGHDK, SYGVNS) derive from the germline V gene. Its CDR3 holds 12 amino acids, cysteine through phenylalanine. The DNA shown is the 36-base CDR3, in frame from base 1. V lost 6 bases and J lost 7 bases, and the count of bases not matched to a germline gene is 4.

The clonotype originates from a woman in her sixties in good health. Sequenced material: blood. The V and J segments used are TRBV25-1 and TRBJ1-2; 8 bases in between match TRBD1. The CDR3 region reads CASRIQGAGYTF. The DNA sequence is TGTGCCAGCAGAATCCAGGGGGCTGGCTACACCTTC.